This T cell receptor (beta chain) derives from a study of cytomegalovirus exposure and HLA in healthy donors. This clone was detected only once. Use of 60 Vbeta and 13 Jbeta primers characterized the PCR. Sequenced by immunoSEQ multiplex PCR; TCRdb stores in-frame clones only, minus some. The sample has more than 85,000 clones, around 88% seen once. The germline CDR1 and CDR2 sequences are SGHTA and FQGTGA. The CDR3 loop spans 13 amino acids. Trimming left V 2 bases short and J 3 bases short, with 7 bases between. Sequencing was performed on PBMCs. The chain joins TRBV7-3 to TRBJ1-1; D remains unclear. The source is a man aged 35-49 years in good health and CMV-seronegative. The DNA for the CDR3 is TGTGCCAGCAGCTTAGAGGAATACACTGAAGCTTTCTTT. Its protein product is CASSLEEYTEAFF.